This TCR beta chain was recovered during a study of blood T cell repertoires in COVID-19. About the research overall: Spain, Italy and the United States supplied samples that represented acute and convalescent COVID-19. The analysed material was cDNA or gDNA that came from T cells, B-cell-depleted T cells, or PBMCs.

In Seattle, patients joined the study during active infection and were tracked longitudinally. The CDR3 is 13 residues long. The germline gives CDR1 KGHSH, CDR2 LQKENI. V was trimmed by 3 bases and J by 6 bases, leaving 9 bases between them. Authors' processing steps: Reference gene primer amplification in the assay estimated nucleated cell counts. Clones were read by immunoSEQ multiplex PCR, and TCRdb kept only the in-frame ones, dropping some. V and J calls and clone size are given by that table; D and trimming were obtained from the DNA. In the table there are 90,000 or so clones, about 83% of which are singletons.

This chain joins TRBV18 and TRBJ2-1, with D unresolved. The material sequenced was peripheral blood. The source is a woman aged 55-70 years with COVID-19, enrolled during active disease. CDR3 sequence (DNA): TGTGCCAGCTCACCTCGACCAGGCAATGAGCAGTTCTTC. Translating it yields CASSPRPGNEQFF. The variable domain in full, completed from reference TRBV18 and TRBJ2-1, reads NAGVMQNPRHLVRRRGQEARLRCSPMKGHSHVYWYRQLPEEGLKFMVYLQKENIIDESGMPKERFSAEFPKEGPSILRIQQVVRGDSAAYFCASSPRPGNEQFFGPGTRLTVL.